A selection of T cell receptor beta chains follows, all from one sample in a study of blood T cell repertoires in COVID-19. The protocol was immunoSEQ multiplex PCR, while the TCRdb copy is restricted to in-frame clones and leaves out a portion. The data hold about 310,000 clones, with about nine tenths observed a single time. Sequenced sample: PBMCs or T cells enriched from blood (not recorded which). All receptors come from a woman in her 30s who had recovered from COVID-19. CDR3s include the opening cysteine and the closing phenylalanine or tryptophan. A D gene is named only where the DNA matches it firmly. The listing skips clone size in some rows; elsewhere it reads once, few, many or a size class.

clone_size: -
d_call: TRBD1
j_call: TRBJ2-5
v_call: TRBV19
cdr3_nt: TGTGCCAGTACCTCGACAGGGGGGCCCCAAGAGACCCAGTACTTC
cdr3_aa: CASTSTGGPQETQYF

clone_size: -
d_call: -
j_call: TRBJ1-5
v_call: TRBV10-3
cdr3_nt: TGTGCCATCTATAACGGGGAACACAATCAGCCCCAGCATTTT
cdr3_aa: CAIYNGEHNQPQHF

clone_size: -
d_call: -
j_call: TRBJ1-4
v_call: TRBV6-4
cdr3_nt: TGTGCCAGCAGCCGGGACTTTGGAACTAATGAAAAACTGTTTTTT
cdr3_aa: CASSRDFGTNEKLFF

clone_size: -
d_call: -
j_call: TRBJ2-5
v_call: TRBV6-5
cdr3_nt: TGTGCCAGCAGTTCCATCCCGGGGGAGACCCAGTACTTC
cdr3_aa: CASSSIPGETQYF

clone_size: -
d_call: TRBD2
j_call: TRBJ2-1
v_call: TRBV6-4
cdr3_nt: TGTGCCAGCAGTGACAGGACTAGCGGGAGGGCCCGCAATGAGCAGTTCTTC
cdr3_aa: CASSDRTSGRARNEQFF

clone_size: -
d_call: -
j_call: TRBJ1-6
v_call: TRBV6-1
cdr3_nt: TGTGCCAGCAGTGAACCCGGACAGCTCTCGAATTCACCCCTCCACTTT
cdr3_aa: CASSEPGQLSNSPLHF

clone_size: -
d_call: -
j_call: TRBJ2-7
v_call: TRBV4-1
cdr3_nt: TGCGCCAGCAGCCAAGATCGCGACTACGAGCAGTACTTC
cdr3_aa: CASSQDRDYEQYF

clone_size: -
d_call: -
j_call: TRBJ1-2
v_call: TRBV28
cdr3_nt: TGTGCCAGCAGCGAACCGGACTCGGATCACTATGGCTACACCTTC
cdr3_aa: CASSEPDSDHYGYTF

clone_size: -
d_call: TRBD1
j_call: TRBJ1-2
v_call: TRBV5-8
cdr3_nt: TGTGCCAGCAGCTTGTCCACAGGGGGCGATTTTAACTATGGCTACACCTTC
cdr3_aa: CASSLSTGGDFNYGYTF

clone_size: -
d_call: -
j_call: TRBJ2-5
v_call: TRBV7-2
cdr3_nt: TGTGCCAGCAGCTTAGGGCTCGAGACCCAGTACTTC
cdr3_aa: CASSLGLETQYF

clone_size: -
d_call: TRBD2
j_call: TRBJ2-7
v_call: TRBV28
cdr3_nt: TGTGCCAGCAGTCTTGATAGCGGGAGTCGCTACGAGCAGTACTTC
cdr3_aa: CASSLDSGSRYEQYF

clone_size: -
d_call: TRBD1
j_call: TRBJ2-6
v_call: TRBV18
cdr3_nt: TGTGCCAGCTCACCAAGAGGGGGCGCTTCTGGGGCCAACGTCCTGACTTTC
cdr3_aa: CASSPRGGASGANVLTF

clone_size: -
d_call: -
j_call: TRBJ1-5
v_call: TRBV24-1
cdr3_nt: TGTGCCACCAGTGATACACAGTGGCAGCCCCAGCATTTT
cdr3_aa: CATSDTQWQPQHF

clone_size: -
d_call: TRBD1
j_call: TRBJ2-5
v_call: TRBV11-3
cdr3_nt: TGTGCCAGCAGCTCAACCCGGGACAGGGGAGAGACCCAGTACTTC
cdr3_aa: CASSSTRDRGETQYF

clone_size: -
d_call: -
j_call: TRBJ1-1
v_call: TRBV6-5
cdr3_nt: TGTGCCAGCAGTTTTTGGACAAGCATGAACACTGAAGCTTTCTTT
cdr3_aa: CASSFWTSMNTEAFF

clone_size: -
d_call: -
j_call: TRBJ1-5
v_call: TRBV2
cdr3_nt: TGTGCCAGCAGTGAATTTGCCAGGGATCAGCCCCAGCATTTT
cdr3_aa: CASSEFARDQPQHF

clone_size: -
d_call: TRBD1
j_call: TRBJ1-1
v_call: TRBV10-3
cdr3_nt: TGTGCCATGGCTGGGACAGGAAACACTGAAGCTTTCTTT
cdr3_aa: CAMAGTGNTEAFF

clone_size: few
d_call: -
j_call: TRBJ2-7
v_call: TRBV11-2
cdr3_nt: TGTGCCAGCAGGATAACAGGGAGTTACGAGCAGTACTTC
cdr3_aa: CASRITGSYEQYF

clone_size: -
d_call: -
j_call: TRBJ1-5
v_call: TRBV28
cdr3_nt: TGTGCCAGCACCCAATACCCCAGGGGCAATCAGCCCCAGCATTTT
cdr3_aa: CASTQYPRGNQPQHF

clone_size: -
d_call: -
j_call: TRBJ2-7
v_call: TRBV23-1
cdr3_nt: TGCGCCAGCAGCCGTACAGGGCGAACCTACGAGCAGTACTTC
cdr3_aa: CASSRTGRTYEQYF

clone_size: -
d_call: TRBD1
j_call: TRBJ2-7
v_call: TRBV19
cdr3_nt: TGTGCCAGTAGCCTACGACAGGGCCCCTACGAGCAGTACTTC
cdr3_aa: CASSLRQGPYEQYF

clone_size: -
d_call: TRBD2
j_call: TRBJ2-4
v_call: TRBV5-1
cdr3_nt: TGCGCCAGCAGCTTGGGGGGACTAGCGGGAGGTTCCCAAAACATTCAGTACTTC
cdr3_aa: CASSLGGLAGGSQNIQYF

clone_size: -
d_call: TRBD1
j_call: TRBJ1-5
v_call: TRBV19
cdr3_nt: TGTGCCAGTAGTATCGGACAGGGAAATCAGCCCCAGCATTTT
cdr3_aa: CASSIGQGNQPQHF

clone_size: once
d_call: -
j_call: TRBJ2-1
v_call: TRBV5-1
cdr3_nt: TGCGCCAGCACCCTACCAGGGCTCGATGAGCAGTTCTTC
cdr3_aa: CASTLPGLDEQFF

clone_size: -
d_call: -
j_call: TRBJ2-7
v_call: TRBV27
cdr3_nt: TGTGCCAGCAGTTCTATACGCCTGACTAGTTGGAACGAGCAGTACTTC
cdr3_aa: CASSSIRLTSWNEQYF

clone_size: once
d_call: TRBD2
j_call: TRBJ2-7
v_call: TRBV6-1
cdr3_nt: TGTGCCACCGTTAGCGGGTACGAGCAGTACTTC
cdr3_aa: CATVSGYEQYF

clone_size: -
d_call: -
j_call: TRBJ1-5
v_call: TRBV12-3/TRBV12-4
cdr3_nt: TGTGCCAGCAGTTTCGGAGATCAGCCCCAGCATTTT
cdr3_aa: CASSFGDQPQHF

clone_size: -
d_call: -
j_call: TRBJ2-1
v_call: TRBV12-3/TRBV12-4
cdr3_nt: TGTGCCAGCAGTTTAGGAGGCGGTAATGAGCAGTTCTTC
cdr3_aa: CASSLGGGNEQFF

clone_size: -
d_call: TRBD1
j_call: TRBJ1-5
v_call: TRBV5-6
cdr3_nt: TGTGCCAGCAGCTACAGGACAGGGAGGAACGATCAGCCCCAGCATTTT
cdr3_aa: CASSYRTGRNDQPQHF

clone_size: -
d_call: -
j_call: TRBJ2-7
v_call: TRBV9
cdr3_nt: TGTGCCAGCAGCGTGGGAGGAGCTGACGAGCAGTACTTC
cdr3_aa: CASSVGGADEQYF

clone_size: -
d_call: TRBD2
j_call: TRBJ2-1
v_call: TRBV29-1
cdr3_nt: TGCAGCGGGGGACTAGCGGGAGCGGGTGGGCAGTTCTTC
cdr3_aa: CSGGLAGAGGQFF

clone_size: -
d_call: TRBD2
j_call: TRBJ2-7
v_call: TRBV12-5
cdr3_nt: TGTGCTAGTGGTTGGCCGACTAGCGGGAACTACGAGCAGTACTTC
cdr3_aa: CASGWPTSGNYEQYF

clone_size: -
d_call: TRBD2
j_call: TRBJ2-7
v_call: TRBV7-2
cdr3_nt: TGTGCCAGCAGCTTACCCTTACTAGCGGGAAGTAGTATCTACGAGCAGTACTTC
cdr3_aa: CASSLPLLAGSSIYEQYF

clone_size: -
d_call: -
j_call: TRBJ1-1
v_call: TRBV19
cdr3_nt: TGTGCCAGTAGCCCCATCCATAACACTGAAGCTTTCTTT
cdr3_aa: CASSPIHNTEAFF

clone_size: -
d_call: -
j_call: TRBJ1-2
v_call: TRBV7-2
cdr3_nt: TGTGCCAGCAGCTTAGAGACAGGTTTTGGTGGCTACACCTTC
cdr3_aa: CASSLETGFGGYTF

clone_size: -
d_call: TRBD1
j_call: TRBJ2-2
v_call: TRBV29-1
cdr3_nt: TGCAGCGCCTCGACAGGGGGAATGGGCGGGGAGCTGTTTTTT
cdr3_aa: CSASTGGMGGELFF

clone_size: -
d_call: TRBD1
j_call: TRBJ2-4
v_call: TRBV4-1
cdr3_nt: TGCGCCAGCAGCGACGGACAGGGGCTAGCCAAAAACATTCAGTACTTC
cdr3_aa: CASSDGQGLAKNIQYF

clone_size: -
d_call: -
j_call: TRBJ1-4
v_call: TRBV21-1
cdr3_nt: TGTGCCAGCAGCAAAAAATCACCAGGGCTAGGCAATGAAAAACTGTTTTTT
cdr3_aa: CASSKKSPGLGNEKLFF

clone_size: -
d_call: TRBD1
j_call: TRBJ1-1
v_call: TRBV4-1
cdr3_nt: TGCGCCAGCAGCCCTCAGCCGGGCAGGGGGCTGGGGGGGGCTGAAGCTTTCTTT
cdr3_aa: CASSPQPGRGLGGAEAFF

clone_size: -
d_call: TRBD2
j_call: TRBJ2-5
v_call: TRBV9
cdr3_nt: TGTGCCAGCAGCGGGGGGCGGACTAGCATTCGAGAGACCCAGTACTTC
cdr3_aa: CASSGGRTSIRETQYF

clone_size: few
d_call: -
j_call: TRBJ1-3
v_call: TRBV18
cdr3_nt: TGTGCCAGCTCACCACGAATGCAGTCCTCTGGAAACACCATATATTTT
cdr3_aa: CASSPRMQSSGNTIYF

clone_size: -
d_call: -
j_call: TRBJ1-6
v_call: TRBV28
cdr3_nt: TGTGCCAGCAGTTTACAGCGTAATTCACCCCTCCACTTT
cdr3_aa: CASSLQRNSPLHF

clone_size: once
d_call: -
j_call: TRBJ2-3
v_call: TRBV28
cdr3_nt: TGTGCCAGCAGCCTAATTATGAATGGGGTGGGGCAGTACCTAACTACAGATACGCAGTATTTT
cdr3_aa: CASSLIMNGVGQYLTTDTQYF

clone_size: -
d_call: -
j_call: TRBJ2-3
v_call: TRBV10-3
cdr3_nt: TGTGCCATCAGTGATAGAGGCGGTGTAGATGCAGATACGCAGTATTTT
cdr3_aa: CAISDRGGVDADTQYF

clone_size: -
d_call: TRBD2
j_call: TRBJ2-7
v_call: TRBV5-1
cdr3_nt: TGCGCCAGCAGCTTAAGGACTAGCGGGAGGTCGGGGGATACCTACGAGCAGTACTTC
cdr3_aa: CASSLRTSGRSGDTYEQYF

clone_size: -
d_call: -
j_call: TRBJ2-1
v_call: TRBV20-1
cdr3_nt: TGCAGTGCTAGTGCAGGGGCATTAGGATATGAGCAGTTCTTC
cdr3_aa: CSASAGALGYEQFF

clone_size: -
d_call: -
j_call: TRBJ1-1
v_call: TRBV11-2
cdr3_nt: TGTGCCAGCGGCAGGGGGAACACTGAAGCTTTCTTT
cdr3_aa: CASGRGNTEAFF